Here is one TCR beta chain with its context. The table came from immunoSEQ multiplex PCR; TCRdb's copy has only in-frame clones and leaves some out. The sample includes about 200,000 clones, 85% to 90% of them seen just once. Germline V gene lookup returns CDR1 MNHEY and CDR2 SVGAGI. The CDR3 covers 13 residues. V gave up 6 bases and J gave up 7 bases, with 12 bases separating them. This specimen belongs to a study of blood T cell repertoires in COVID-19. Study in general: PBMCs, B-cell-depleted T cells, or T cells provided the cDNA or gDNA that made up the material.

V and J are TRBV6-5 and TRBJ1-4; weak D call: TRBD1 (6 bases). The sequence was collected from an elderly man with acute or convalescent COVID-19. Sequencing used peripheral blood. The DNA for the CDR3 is TGTGCCAGCAGGAAGGGGGTCTCTGAAAAACTGTTTTTT. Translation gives CASRKGVSEKLFF.